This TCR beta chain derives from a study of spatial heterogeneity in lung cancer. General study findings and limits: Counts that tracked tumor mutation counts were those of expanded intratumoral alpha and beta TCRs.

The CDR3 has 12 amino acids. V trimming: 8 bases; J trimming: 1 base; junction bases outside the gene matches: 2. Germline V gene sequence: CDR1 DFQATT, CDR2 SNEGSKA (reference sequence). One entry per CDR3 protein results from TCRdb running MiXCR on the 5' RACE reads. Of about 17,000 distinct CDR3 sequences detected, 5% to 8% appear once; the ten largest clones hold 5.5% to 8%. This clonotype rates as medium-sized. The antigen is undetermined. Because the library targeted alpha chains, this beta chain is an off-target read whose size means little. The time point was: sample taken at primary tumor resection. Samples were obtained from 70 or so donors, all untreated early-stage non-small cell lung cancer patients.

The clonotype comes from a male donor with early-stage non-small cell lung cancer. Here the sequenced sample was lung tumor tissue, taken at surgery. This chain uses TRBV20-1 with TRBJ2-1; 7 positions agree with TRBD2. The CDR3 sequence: CSRGSSYNEQFF. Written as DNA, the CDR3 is TGCAGTCGCGGGAGTTCCTACAATGAGCAGTTCTTC.